This TCR beta chain was obtained from a study of cytomegalovirus exposure and HLA in healthy donors. Study as a whole: Findings of an earlier analysis included roughly 120 million unique TCR beta sequences from 190 million or so T cells.

The PCR made use of 60 Vbeta and 13 Jbeta primers. Sequenced by immunoSEQ multiplex PCR; TCRdb stores in-frame clones only, minus some. The sample yields some 140,000 clones, over 70% seen once. The germline V and J ends were trimmed by 3 bases and 2 bases, with 12 bases remaining between them. CDR3 length equals 15 residues. Germline V CDR1 and CDR2: MDHEN, SYDVKM. The chain recombines TRBV28 with TRBJ2-3; D is ambiguous. The sample consisted of PBMCs. This TCR was recovered from a man between 25 and 39 years old in good health and CMV-seropositive. CDR3 nucleotides: TGTGCCAGCAGTTTTGTTCGAGTCCTCACAGATACGCAGTATTTT. It codes for CASSFVRVLTDTQYF.